Listed here is a single T cell receptor beta chain. Original processing notes: Amplifying reference gene primers gave estimates of nucleated cell counts. Data came from immunoSEQ multiplex PCR; TCRdb stores just in-frame clones and leaves some out. V, J and clone size are those of that table, while D and trimming were read from the DNA. The repertoire consists of fewer than 450,000 clones, with approximately 88% occurring once and the leading ten covering roughly 12%. This specimen belongs to a study of blood T cell repertoires in COVID-19. Study-level background: The origin of the acute and convalescent COVID-19 samples was the United States, Italy and Spain. The cDNA or gDNA used as material had been derived from T cells, B-cell-depleted T cells, or PBMCs.

During active infection, Seattle patients enrolled and were then monitored through disease. Germline V gene sequence: CDR1 SGHRS, CDR2 YFSETQ. V lost 4 bases to trimming and J lost 1 base; unmatched junction nucleotides: 8. CDR3 size: 16 residues. J is TRBJ2-3 and V is TRBV5-1, with TRBD2 identical over 8 bases. The receptor comes from a woman in her forties or fifties with COVID-19, enrolled during active disease. The sequenced material came from peripheral blood. CDR3 in amino acids: CASSRAGTRGTDTQYF. CDR3 coding DNA: TGCGCCAGCAGCCGGGCCGGGACTAGGGGCACAGATACGCAGTATTTT.